This T cell receptor beta chain emerged from a study of blood T cell repertoires in COVID-19. Study details: Acute and convalescent COVID-19 samples came from the United States, Italy and Spain.

TCRdb's table, derived via immunoSEQ multiplex PCR, lists solely in-frame clones and lacks some. The data show some 190,000 clones, with roughly 90% seen just once and 1.5% to 2% held by the top ten. Between the trimmed V and J ends, which lost 3 bases and 2 bases, there was a span of 11 bases. CDR3 size: 15 residues. In germline, CDR1 is SGHVS, CDR2 FQNEAQ. The J gene is TRBJ1-3, the V gene TRBV7-8; D not resolved. The TCR originated in a young man with active or convalescent COVID-19. Sequenced: peripheral blood. This chain's CDR3 is CASSLERWAGNTIYF. The CDR3 coding sequence is TGTGCCAGCAGCTTGGAGAGGTGGGCTGGAAACACCATATATTTT.